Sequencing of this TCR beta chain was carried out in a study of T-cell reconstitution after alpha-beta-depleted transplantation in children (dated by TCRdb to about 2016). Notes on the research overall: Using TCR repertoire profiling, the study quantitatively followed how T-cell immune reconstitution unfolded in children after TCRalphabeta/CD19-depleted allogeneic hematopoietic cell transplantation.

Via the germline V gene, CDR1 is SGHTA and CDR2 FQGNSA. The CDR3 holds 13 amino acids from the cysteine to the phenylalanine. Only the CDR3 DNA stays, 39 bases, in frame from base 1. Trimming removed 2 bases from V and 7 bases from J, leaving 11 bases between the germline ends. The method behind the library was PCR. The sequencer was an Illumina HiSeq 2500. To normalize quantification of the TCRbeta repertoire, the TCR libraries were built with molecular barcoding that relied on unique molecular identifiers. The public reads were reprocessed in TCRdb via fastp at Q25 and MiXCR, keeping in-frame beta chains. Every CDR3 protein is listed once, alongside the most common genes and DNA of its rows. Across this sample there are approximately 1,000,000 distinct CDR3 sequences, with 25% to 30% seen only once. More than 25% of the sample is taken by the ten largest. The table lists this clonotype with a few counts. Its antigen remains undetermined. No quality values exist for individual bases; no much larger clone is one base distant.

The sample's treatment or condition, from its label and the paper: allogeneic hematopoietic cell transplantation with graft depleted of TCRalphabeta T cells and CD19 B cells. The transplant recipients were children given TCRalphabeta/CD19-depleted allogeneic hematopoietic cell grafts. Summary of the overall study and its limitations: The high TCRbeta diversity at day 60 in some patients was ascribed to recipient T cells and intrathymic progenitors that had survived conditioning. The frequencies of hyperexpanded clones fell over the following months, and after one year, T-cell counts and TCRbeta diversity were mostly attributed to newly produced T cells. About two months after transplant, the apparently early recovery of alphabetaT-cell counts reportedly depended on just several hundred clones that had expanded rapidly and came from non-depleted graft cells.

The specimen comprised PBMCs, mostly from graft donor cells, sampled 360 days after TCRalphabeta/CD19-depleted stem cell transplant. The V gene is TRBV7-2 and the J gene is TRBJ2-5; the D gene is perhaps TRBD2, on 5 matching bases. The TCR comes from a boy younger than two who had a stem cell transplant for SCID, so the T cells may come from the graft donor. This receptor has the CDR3 CASSLTPRGTQYF. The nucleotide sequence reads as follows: TGTGCCAGCAGCTTAACCCCTCGGGGGACCCAGTACTTC.